The T cell receptor beta chain described here comes from a study of shared clonotypes between healthy human individuals. Whole-study findings and limits: A handful of donors showed sharing of around 5.3% of naive CD4 clonotypes.

In the authors' workflow: There were no quality scores in the junction-only immunoSEQ sequences, so filtering differed. This table comes from immunoSEQ multiplex PCR, and its TCRdb copy is limited to in-frame clones, with some not included. For V, J and clone size, that table is used; D and trimming come from the DNA. The sample records under 600,000 clones, roughly 98% being singletons. Points on this clone: The antigen is unknown.

Trimming stripped 10 bases from V and 3 bases from J, with 10 bases between. In germline, CDR1 is LNHDA, CDR2 SQIVND (reference sequence). This CDR3 is 12 amino acids long. Naive CD8 cells, CD45RO-negative and positively selected for CCR7, excluded terminally differentiated effector memory CD45RA+ cells. The sample comprised naive CD8+ T cells sorted from blood. The TCR comes from a man aged 25-45 years in good health. This chain links TRBV19 with TRBJ2-1; tentatively, D is TRBD2 (6 bases). As DNA, the CDR3 is TGTGCCACCATTAGCGGCTACAATGAGCAGTTCTTC. This gives the protein CATISGYNEQFF.